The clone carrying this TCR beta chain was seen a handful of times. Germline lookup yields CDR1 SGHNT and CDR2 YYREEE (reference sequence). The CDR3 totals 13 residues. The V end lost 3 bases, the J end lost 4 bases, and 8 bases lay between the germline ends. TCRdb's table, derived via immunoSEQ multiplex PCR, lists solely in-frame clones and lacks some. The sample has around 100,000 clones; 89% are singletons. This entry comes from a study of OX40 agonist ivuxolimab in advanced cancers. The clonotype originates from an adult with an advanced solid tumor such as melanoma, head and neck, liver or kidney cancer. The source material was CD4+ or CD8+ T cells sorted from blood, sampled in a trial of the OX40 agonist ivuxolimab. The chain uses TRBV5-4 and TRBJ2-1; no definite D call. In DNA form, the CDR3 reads TGTGCCAGCAGCTCGGTAGGGTACAATGAGCAGTTCTTC. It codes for CASSSVGYNEQFF.